Shown below are 19 T cell receptor beta chains from a single sample sequenced in a study of monozygotic twins with inflammatory bowel disease. TCRdb reprocessed the 5' RACE reads, keeping one entry per CDR3 protein, no DNA. The repertoire table contains more than 300,000 distinct CDR3 sequences. Sequencing was performed on blood. The source is a human donor with ulcerative colitis or Crohn's disease, or a healthy co-twin of an affected twin (not recorded which).

The CDR3 loop is CASSGLASGGLAKNIQYF. This chain links TRBV6-1 with TRBJ2-4; there is no DNA to check the TCRdb D call of TRBD2. The germline V gene encodes CDR1 MNHNS and CDR2 SASEGT. The CDR3 spans 18 residues.

V and J are TRBV20-1 and TRBJ1-6; the D call of TRBD1 rests on TCRdb alone, since no DNA is present to check it. Germline values: CDR1 DFQATT, CDR2 SNEGSKA (reference sequence). CDR3 size: 14 residues. Here the CDR3 reads CSARKSRTGSPLHF.

This chain joins TRBV5-1 and TRBJ2-1; no DNA is available, so the TRBD2 call from TCRdb remains unchecked. Germline V gene sequence: CDR1 SGHRS, CDR2 YFSETQ. CDR3 length: 16 amino acids. The CDR3 reads CASSLGVGPKGNEQFF.

The V gene is TRBV9, the J gene TRBJ1-5; TCRdb's D gene call, TRBD1, goes unchecked for lack of DNA. CDR1 is SGDLS and CDR2 is YYNGEE in the germline V gene. This CDR3 is built from 16 residues. The CDR3 reads CASSVDGGTGNQPQHF.

The rearrangement joins TRBV6-2 or TRBV6-3 to TRBJ2-1; TCRdb returns TRBD1, unconfirmable since there is no DNA. Germline V gives CDR1 MNHEY, CDR2 SVGEGT. The CDR3 has 16 amino acids. The CDR3 here is CASRTRDRGFLDEQFF.

The chain employs TRBV4-1 and TRBJ1-4; the TCRdb call, TRBD1, lacks DNA for checking. CDR1 MGHRA and CDR2 YSYEKL come from the germline V gene. The CDR3 consists of 18 residues. Here the CDR3 reads CASSQGQGITLRNEKLFF.

The chain recombines TRBV25-1 with TRBJ2-1; TCRdb's D call, TRBD2, is unchecked because there is no DNA. CDR3 size: 13 residues. Per the germline V gene, CDR1 is MGHDK and CDR2 is SYGVNS. The CDR3 here is CASSERVIGEQFF.

The chain couples TRBV6-2 or TRBV6-3 to TRBJ2-4. Looked up from germline, CDR1 is MNHEY and CDR2 is SVGEGT. This CDR3 region has 12 residues. The CDR3 loop is CASSNLGNIQYF.

The chain is built from TRBV20-1 and TRBJ2-1; no DNA is available, so the TRBD2 call from TCRdb remains unchecked. The CDR3 extends over 19 amino acids. From germline, CDR1 is DFQATT and CDR2 SNEGSKA (reference sequence). This chain's CDR3 is CSARDRNYSGASSYNEQFF.

The chain joins TRBV28 to TRBJ1-2; TCRdb lists TRBD1, though no DNA is available to test this call. Germline lookup yields CDR1 MDHEN and CDR2 SYDVKM. The CDR3 totals 14 residues. CDR3 region: CASSLQAAGNGYTF.

This chain links TRBV4-3 with TRBJ1-2; absent DNA, TCRdb's TRBD1 call cannot be checked. Germline lookup yields CDR1 LGHNA and CDR2 YSLEER. This CDR3 comprises 15 residues. This CDR3 reads CASSQETGANYGYTF.

V is TRBV7-6 and J is TRBJ2-2; without DNA, the TCRdb call of TRBD1 cannot be checked. The germline V gene has CDR1 SGHVS and CDR2 FNYEAQ. This CDR3 is built from 14 residues. The CDR3 reads CASSPPANTGELFF.

The gene calls are TRBV7-3 and TRBJ2-6; TCRdb gives TRBD1 as the D gene, but with no DNA this cannot be confirmed. The CDR3 length is 14 residues. Germline assignment: CDR1 SGHTA and CDR2 FQGTGA. The CDR3: CASSRDGSYRVLTF. Based on the CDR3 plus reference TRBV7-3 and TRBJ2-6, the full variable domain is GAGVSQTPSNKVTEKGKYVELRCDPISGHTALYWYRQSLGQGPEFLIYFQGTGAADDSGLPNDRFFAVRPEGSVSTLKIQRTERGDSAVYLCASSRDGSYRVLTFGAGSRLTVL.

CDR3 sequence: CASSYLPYTPYEQYF. J is TRBJ2-7 and V is TRBV6-5. CDR1 is MNHEY, CDR2 SVGAGI, per germline. The CDR3 spans 15 residues.

V is TRBV12-3 or TRBV12-4 and J is TRBJ2-5; TCRdb picks TRBD1, but there is no DNA to check that call. The CDR3 loop spans 15 amino acids. This chain's CDR3 is CASSNRDRGRETQYF.

V and J are TRBV5-1 and TRBJ2-4; the D call from TCRdb, TRBD1, cannot be confirmed without DNA. The CDR3 sequence is 15 residues long. Germline-derived CDR1 and CDR2 are SGHRS and YFSETQ. The CDR3 region is CASSSSGTGGDIQYF.

The chain couples TRBV28 to TRBJ2-3; TCRdb lists TRBD1, though no DNA is available to test this call. Germline loops: CDR1 MDHEN, CDR2 SYDVKM. This CDR3 region has 15 residues. CDR3 protein: CASSLSAGGSDTQYF. The complete variable domain, with remaining parts taken from reference TRBV28 and TRBJ2-3, reads DVKVTQSSRYLVKRTGEKVFLECVQDMDHENMFWYRQDPGLGLRLIYFSYDVKMKEKGDIPEGYSVSREKKERFSLILESASTNQTSMYLCASSLSAGGSDTQYFGPGTRLTVL.

The chain has TRBV5-1 and TRBJ2-3. Germline CDR1 is SGHRS and CDR2 is YFSETQ. The CDR3 sequence is 15 residues long. This CDR3 reads CASSLDRASTDTQYF.

J is TRBJ1-2 and V is TRBV24-1; TCRdb outputs TRBD1, but without DNA this stays unchecked. The CDR3 extends over 15 amino acids. Germline loops: CDR1 KGHDR, CDR2 SFDVKD. CDR3 in amino acids: CATSDFPVTAYGYTF.